The sequence of this TCR beta chain was determined in a study of blood T cells in healthy people across ages. Study findings and constraints: The donors' CMV status was not determined, possibly confounding changes in expanded clonotypes.

The authors ran a second PCR of roughly 7 to 11 cycles using a sample-barcoded 5' primer and a J-beta primer mix. Every cDNA molecule carried a tag from a template-switch adaptor bearing 12 random nucleotides. TCRdb analysed the 5' RACE reads with MiXCR anew, one entry per CDR3 protein. In the table there are about 640,000 distinct CDR3 sequences, roughly 50% of which are singletons. Concerning this clonotype itself: The target antigen is unknown.

The ends lost 4 bases at V and 4 bases at J; junction bases unmatched: 10. Germline V CDR1 and CDR2: SGHDN, FVKESK. The CDR3 spans 16 residues. The genes are TRBV14 and TRBJ2-5; 9 nucleotides align to TRBD1. Sequencing was done on a sample of blood. The clonotype originates from a man in his 60s in good health. DNA for the CDR3: TGTGCCAGCAGCCGTGACAGGGGGTGGAACGTAGAGACCCAGTACTTC. Translating it yields CASSRDRGWNVETQYF. The complete variable domain, with remaining parts taken from reference TRBV14 and TRBJ2-5, reads EAGVTQFPSHSVIEKGQTVTLRCDPISGHDNLYWYRRVMGKEIKFLLHFVKESKQDESGMPNNRFLAERTGGTYSTLKVQPAELEDSGVYFCASSRDRGWNVETQYFGPGTRLLVL.